The sequence of this T cell receptor (beta chain) was determined in a study of CD8 T cells in ankylosing spondylitis. Study-level results: Ankylosing spondylitis blood appeared to be characterized by a TCR beta motif of under ten highly homologous variants. Clones linked to the disease showed a CD8+ phenotype. They occurred at relatively low frequencies in peripheral blood.

This clonotype was seen ten or more times. Its specificity is unknown. One entry per CDR3 protein, called by TCRdb with MiXCR from the 5' RACE reads. The profile shows 180,000 or so distinct CDR3 sequences, around a tenth of them singletons. With 1 base removed from V and 2 bases from J, the gap between germline ends came to 12 bases. The CDR3 runs to 15 residues. Germline loops: CDR1 DFQATT, CDR2 SNEGSKA (reference sequence). This rearrangement joins TRBV20-1 to TRBJ1-5; D not resolved. Sequencing input: blood, either unsorted or a sorted T cell fraction (not recorded which). The receptor comes from a male donor with ankylosing spondylitis or in good health (not recorded which). In nucleotides, the CDR3 is TGCAGTGCTAGAGTTCAAACCCATGGCAATCAGCCCCAGCATTTT. Encoded protein: CSARVQTHGNQPQHF.